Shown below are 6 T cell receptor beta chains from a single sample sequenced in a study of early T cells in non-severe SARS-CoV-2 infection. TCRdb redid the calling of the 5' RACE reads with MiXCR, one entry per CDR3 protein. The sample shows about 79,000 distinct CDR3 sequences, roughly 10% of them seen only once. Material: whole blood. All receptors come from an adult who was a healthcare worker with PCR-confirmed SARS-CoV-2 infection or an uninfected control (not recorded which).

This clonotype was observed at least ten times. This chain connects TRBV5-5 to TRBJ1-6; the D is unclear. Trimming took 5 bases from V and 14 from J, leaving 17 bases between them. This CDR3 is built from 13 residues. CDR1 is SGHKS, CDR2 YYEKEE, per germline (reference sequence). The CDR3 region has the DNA TGTGCCAGCAGATACCGGACGGGAAGGACCCTCCACTTT. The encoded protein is CASRYRTGRTLHF.

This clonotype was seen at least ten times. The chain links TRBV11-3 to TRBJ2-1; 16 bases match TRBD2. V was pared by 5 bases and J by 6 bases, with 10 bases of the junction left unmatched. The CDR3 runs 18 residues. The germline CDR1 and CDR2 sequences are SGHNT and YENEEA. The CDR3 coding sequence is TGTGCCAGCAGCCTCTCCGGGACTAGCGGGGGGGCGATCAATGAGCAGTTCTTC. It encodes CASSLSGTSGGAINEQFF.

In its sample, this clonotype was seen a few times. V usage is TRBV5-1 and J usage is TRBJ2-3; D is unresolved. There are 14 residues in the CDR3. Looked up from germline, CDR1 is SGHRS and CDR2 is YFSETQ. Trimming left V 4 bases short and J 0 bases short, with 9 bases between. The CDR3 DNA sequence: TGCGCCAGCAGCCCGGACGGAAGCACAGATACGCAGTATTTT. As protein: CASSPDGSTDTQYF.

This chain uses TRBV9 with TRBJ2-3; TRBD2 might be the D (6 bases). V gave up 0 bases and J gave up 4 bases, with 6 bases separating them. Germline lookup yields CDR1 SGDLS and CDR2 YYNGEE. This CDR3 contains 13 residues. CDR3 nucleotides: TGTGCCAGCAGCGTAGGCGGGGCAGATACGCAGTATTTT. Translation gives CASSVGGADTQYF.

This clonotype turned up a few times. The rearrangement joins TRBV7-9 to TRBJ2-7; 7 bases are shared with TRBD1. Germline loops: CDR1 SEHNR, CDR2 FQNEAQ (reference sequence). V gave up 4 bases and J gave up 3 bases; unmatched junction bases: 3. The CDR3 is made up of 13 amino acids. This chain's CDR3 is CASSYRDSYEQYF. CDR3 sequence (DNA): TGTGCCAGCAGCTACCGGGACAGCTACGAGCAGTACTTC.

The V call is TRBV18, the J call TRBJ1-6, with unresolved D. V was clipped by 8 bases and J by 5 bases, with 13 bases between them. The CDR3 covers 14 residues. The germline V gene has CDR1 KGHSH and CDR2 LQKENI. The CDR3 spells CASETPTDNSPLHF. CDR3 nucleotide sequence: TGTGCCAGCGAAACCCCGACGGATAATTCACCCCTCCACTTT.